This T cell receptor (beta chain) was obtained from a study of T cell changes during pregnancy in multiple sclerosis. Germline CDR1 MNHEY, CDR2 SMNVEV (reference sequence). CDR3 length equals 15 residues. Trimming removed 6 bases from V and 6 bases from J; junction bases left unmatched: 13. The protocol was immunoSEQ multiplex PCR, while the TCRdb copy is restricted to in-frame clones and leaves out a portion. Among 50,000 to 70,000 clones listed, over 75% were seen once. The specimen was CD8+ T cells from peripheral blood mononuclear cells, collected before pregnancy. The clonotype originates from a female donor with multiple sclerosis, enrolled in a pregnancy study. The chain couples TRBV27 to TRBJ2-7; TRBD2 matches 8 bases. CDR3 bases: TGTGCCAGCAGACCCCTTCTCGGGGGGGGGCTCGAGCAGTACTTC. Protein product: CASRPLLGGGLEQYF.